The 24 T cell receptor beta chains below come from one sample, sequenced in a study of blood T cells in healthy people across ages. Next came a second PCR, run for roughly 6 to 11 cycles, which used a sample-barcoded 5' primer along with a J-beta primer mix. TCRdb independently ran MiXCR on the 5' RACE reads; one entry per CDR3 protein. The sample gives about 2 million distinct CDR3 sequences, around half of which show up once; less than 2.5% is in the top ten. The sample comprised blood. The receptors originated from a woman aged 40 to 49 in good health.

V and J are TRBV6-5 and TRBJ2-6, with D perhaps TRBD1 (6 bases). Between the trimmed V and J ends, which lost 7 bases and 2 bases, there was a span of 12 bases. The CDR3 loop spans 15 amino acids. The germline gives CDR1 MNHEY, CDR2 SVGAGI. This CDR3 is CASNEGVAGANVLTF. CDR3 in DNA: TGTGCCAGCAATGAGGGGGTTGCTGGGGCCAACGTCCTGACTTTC.

The V gene is TRBV20-1, the J gene TRBJ2-5; tentative D call: TRBD2 (5 bases). The DNA matches TRBJ2-7 better at its end, which makes the J call doubtful. Looked up from germline, CDR1 is DFQATT and CDR2 is SNEGSKA (reference sequence). CDR3 length equals 13 residues. The CDR3 reads CSPKPPRGYEQYF. The CDR3 coding sequence is TGCAGCCCGAAGCCACCTCGGGGATACGAGCAGTACTTC.

This chain uses TRBV28 with TRBJ2-1; D uncertain. The CDR3 consists of 14 residues. Germline loops: CDR1 MDHEN, CDR2 SYDVKM. V gave up 2 bases and J gave up 0 bases, with 5 bases separating them. The CDR3 spells CASSLHLSYNEQFF. CDR3 coding DNA: TGTGCCAGCAGTTTACATCTCTCCTACAATGAGCAGTTCTTC.

This chain joins TRBV29-1 and TRBJ1-2, with D unclear. Germline V gene lookup returns CDR1 SQVTM and CDR2 ANQGSEA. V lost 6 bases and J lost 5, with 19 bases in between. CDR3 length equals 14 residues. CDR3 region: CSVDAARIGYGYTF. The CDR3 nucleotides are TGCAGCGTAGACGCCGCAAGGATAGGGTATGGCTACACCTTC.

This chain joins TRBV5-1 and TRBJ2-5, with a weak D call TRBD2 (5 bases). The J call may be mistaken, given a closer DNA end match to TRBJ2-7. CDR1 SGHRS and CDR2 YFSETQ come from the germline V gene. The CDR3 spans 12 residues. CDR3 sequence: CASTTRGGEQYF. The CDR3 DNA is TGCGCCAGCACCACCCGGGGTGGCGAGCAGTACTTC.

This clonotype was seen a single time. J is TRBJ1-1 and V is TRBV6-5; 7 bases are shared with TRBD1. Per the germline V gene, CDR1 is MNHEY and CDR2 is SVGAGI. The CDR3 is 14 residues long. Trimming took 5 bases from V and 5 from J; bases not matched to a gene: 8. Here the CDR3 reads CASSRTGIGTEAFF. The CDR3 nucleotides read TGTGCCAGCAGTCGGACAGGAATAGGGACTGAAGCTTTCTTT.

The chain links TRBV6-2 or TRBV6-3 to TRBJ1-6, with 10 positions matching TRBD1. Germline V gene lookup returns CDR1 MNHEY and CDR2 SVGEGT. The CDR3 contains 14 residues. J gave up 15 bases and V 2 bases, and 7 bases lay outside the gene matches. The CDR3 nucleotides read TGTGCCAGCAGTTACCACGGGACAGGGGATCACCTCCACTTT. It yields the protein CASSYHGTGDHLHF.

The gene calls are TRBV9 and TRBJ2-1; the D gene could be TRBD1 or TRBD2 (5 bases each). V was clipped by 0 bases and J by 3 bases, with 10 bases between them. The V gene's germline CDR1 is SGDLS and CDR2 YYNGEE. The CDR3 is 15 amino acids. In DNA form, the CDR3 reads TGTGCCAGCAGCGTAGAAACAGGACTCTACAATGAGCAGTTCTTC. As protein: CASSVETGLYNEQFF.

The chain recombines TRBV4-1 with TRBJ2-3, with 10 positions matching TRBD2. The CDR3 contains 17 residues. V trimming: 1 base; J trimming: 6 bases; junction bases outside the gene matches: 10. Looked up from germline, CDR1 is MGHRA and CDR2 is YSYEKL. CDR3: CASSQGRSGGAYDTQYF. CDR3 nucleotides: TGCGCCAGCAGCCAAGGTAGAAGCGGGGGGGCGTACGATACGCAGTATTTT.

The chain joins TRBV7-9 to TRBJ1-5; no clear D gene. V was cut by 3 bases and J by 8 bases, with 17 bases left in between. Per germline, CDR1 SEHNR and CDR2 FQNEAQ (reference sequence). The CDR3 is 15 residues long. CDR3 region: CASSFDPPLEEPQHF. CDR3 sequence (DNA): TGTGCCAGCAGCTTCGATCCCCCGTTGGAGGAGCCCCAGCATTTT.

V and J are TRBV4-2 and TRBJ2-4; a weak D match, TRBD2 (7 bases). CDR1 is LGHNA, CDR2 YNFKEQ, per germline. The CDR3 has 13 residues. The V gene lost 3 bases and the J gene lost 13 bases, with 16 bases spanning the gap. DNA for the CDR3: TGTGCCAGCAGCCAGTTGGGGGGGCGGGGGCAGTACTTC. It specifies CASSQLGGRGQYF.

This clonotype was seen a few times. This sequence joins TRBV5-1 and TRBJ1-2; D unresolved. Trimming removed 2 bases from V and 5 bases from J, with 10 bases in between. The CDR3 extends over 13 amino acids. Germline CDR1 is SGHRS and CDR2 is YFSETQ. The CDR3 DNA is TGCGCCAGCAGCTTTTATCGAGGGTATGGCTACACCTTC. Protein: CASSFYRGYGYTF.

V gene TRBV25-1 combines with J gene TRBJ2-1; a possible D gene is TRBD2 (5 bases). The length of the CDR3 is 14 residues. Germline V gene data show CDR1 as MGHDK and CDR2 as SYGVNS. With 3 bases removed from V and 10 bases from J, the gap between germline ends came to 16 bases. CDR3 amino acids: CASSDTGRGYEQFF. The CDR3 nucleotides read TGTGCCAGCAGTGATACGGGAAGAGGCTACGAGCAGTTCTTC.

This chain joins TRBV10-2 and TRBJ2-7; 13 bases align to TRBD2. Trimming cost V 4 bases and J 4 bases; bases outside gene matches: 13. The CDR3 extends over 18 amino acids. Looked up from germline, CDR1 is WSHSY and CDR2 is SAAADI. The DNA for the CDR3 is TGCGCCAGCAGTGTGACTAGCGGGGGGCCGGGGAAGTTTTACGAGCAGTACTTC. Translation: CASSVTSGGPGKFYEQYF.

The J gene is TRBJ2-5, the V gene TRBV27; D is possibly TRBD1 or TRBD2 (5 bases each). This CDR3 region has 15 residues. Germline CDR1 reads MNHEY; CDR2 reads SMNVEV (reference sequence). Trimming pared 0 bases from V and 1 base from J, leaving 9 bases between. The CDR3 bases are TGTGCCAGCAGTTTATCGTGGGACCCCCAAGAGACCCAGTACTTC. It is translated as CASSLSWDPQETQYF.

V gene TRBV20-1 combines with J gene TRBJ1-2; TRBD1 aligns across 8 bases. The CDR3 totals 14 residues. The germline V gene has CDR1 DFQATT and CDR2 SNEGSKA (reference sequence). Germline trimming cut 2 bases from V and 2 bases from J; bases unmatched to any gene: 4. Written as DNA, the CDR3 is TGCAGTGCTAGACCCGCAGGGGGCAACTATGGCTACACCTTC. Translating gives CSARPAGGNYGYTF.

The chain couples TRBV20-1 to TRBJ1-2; 11 bases line up with TRBD1. Germline CDR1 and CDR2: DFQATT and SNEGSKA (reference sequence). Trimming took 4 bases from V and 6 from J; bases not matched to a gene: 10. The CDR3 totals 15 residues. The CDR3 bases are TGCAGTGCTACCCGGGACAGGGGGAGAAAAGATGGCTACACCTTC. Residues: CSATRDRGRKDGYTF.

The J gene is TRBJ2-5, the V gene TRBV7-2; maybe TRBD1 (5 bases). V lost 4 bases and J lost 1, with 13 bases in between. CDR1 is SGHTA, CDR2 FQGNSA, per germline. The CDR3 has 15 amino acids. DNA of the CDR3: TGTGCCAGCAGCTCGAACGGACACACCCAAGAGACCCAGTACTTC. Protein product: CASSSNGHTQETQYF.

This rearrangement joins TRBV3-1 to TRBJ2-7, with D possibly TRBD1 on 6 matching bases. This CDR3 is built from 13 residues. Germline V gene lookup returns CDR1 LGHDT and CDR2 YNNKEL (reference sequence). Trimming left V 1 base short and J 9 bases short, with 13 bases between. The CDR3 reads CASSQVWTQGQYF. The CDR3, as DNA: TGTGCCAGCAGCCAAGTTTGGACACAGGGGCAGTACTTC.

The rearrangement uses TRBV20-1 and TRBJ2-2; D call uncertain. Trimming removed 3 bases from V and 8 bases from J, with 7 bases in between. The CDR3 consists of 11 residues. Looked up from germline, CDR1 is DFQATT and CDR2 is SNEGSKA (reference sequence). The CDR3 region is CSARAVGELFF. Here the CDR3 DNA reads TGCAGTGCTAGGGCCGTGGGGGAGCTGTTTTTT.

The rearrangement joins TRBV4-3 to TRBJ2-1; maybe TRBD1 (6 bases). CDR1 is LGHNA and CDR2 is YSLEER in the germline V gene. V gave up 0 bases and J gave up 8 bases, with 14 bases separating them. This CDR3 has 15 residues. The CDR3 DNA follows: TGCGCCAGCAGCCAAGATGAGACTGGGGGCGATGAGCAGTTCTTC. Protein sequence: CASSQDETGGDEQFF.

This chain joins TRBV29-1 and TRBJ2-7; 13 positions agree with TRBD2. Losses at the gene ends were 5 bases for V and 0 bases for J; bases not matched to a gene: 7. The CDR3 length is 16 residues. CDR1 is SQVTM, CDR2 ANQGSEA, per germline. CDR3 residues: CSVTGTSGVSSYEQYF. For the CDR3, the DNA is TGCAGCGTTACCGGGACTAGCGGGGTTAGCTCCTACGAGCAGTACTTC.

The J gene is TRBJ2-5, the V gene TRBV10-3; 9 nucleotides match TRBD1. Trimming at V came to 6 bases and at J to 3 bases, leaving 11 bases not matched to a gene. This CDR3 is built from 16 residues. The germline gives CDR1 ENHRY, CDR2 SYGVKD. DNA for the CDR3: TGTGCCATCAGCGCCACACGGGACAGGGAGGAAGAGACCCAGTACTTC. Encoded protein: CAISATRDREEETQYF.

The chain recombines TRBV11-2 with TRBJ2-1, with D maybe TRBD2 (6 bases). The CDR3 is made up of 16 amino acids. V lost 4 bases, J lost 4 bases, and 17 bases lay in between. Germline CDR1 SGHAT, CDR2 FQNNGV. CDR3 loop: CASSSGGGAGYNEQFF. CDR3 coding DNA: TGTGCCAGCAGCTCAGGAGGCGGGGCAGGGTACAATGAGCAGTTCTTC.